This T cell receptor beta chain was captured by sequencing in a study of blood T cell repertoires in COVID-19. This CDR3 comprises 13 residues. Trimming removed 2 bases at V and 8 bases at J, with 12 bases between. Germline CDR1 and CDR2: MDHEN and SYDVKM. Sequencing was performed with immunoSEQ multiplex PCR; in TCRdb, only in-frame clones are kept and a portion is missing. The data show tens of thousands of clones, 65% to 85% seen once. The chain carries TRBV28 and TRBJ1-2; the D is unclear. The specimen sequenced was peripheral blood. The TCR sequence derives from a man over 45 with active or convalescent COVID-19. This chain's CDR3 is CASSLVPARGYTF. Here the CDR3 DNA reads TGTGCCAGCAGTTTAGTTCCGGCTAGGGGCTACACCTTC.